This T cell receptor (beta chain) was recovered during a study of radiotherapy plus CTLA-4 blockade in lung cancer. As for the study in general: Among enrolled patients, over 15% responded and around 30% achieved disease control. Findings and limits, study-wide: Expansion in blood of tumor-derived TCR clones was seen after radiotherapy plus ipilimumab. How blood T cell clones changed early, along with interferon-beta, reportedly forecast response best.

A remark on this clone: Its specificity is not known.

Measured with immunoSEQ multiplex PCR; TCRdb has only the in-frame clones, and not every one. The table lists tens of thousands of clones, 65% to 80% of them singletons. Germline CDR1 SEHNR, CDR2 FQNEAQ (reference sequence). The CDR3 length is 15 residues. V lost 7 bases, J lost 0 bases, and 13 bases lay in between. This receptor was taken from a human donor with non-small cell lung cancer whose response to radiotherapy plus ipilimumab could not be evaluated. The sequencing used peripheral blood, collected from a patient treated with radiotherapy plus ipilimumab. The J gene is TRBJ2-1, the V gene TRBV7-9, with TRBD2 as a possible D gene (6 bases). This CDR3 reads CASKGRQSSYNEQFF. The CDR3, as DNA: TGTGCCAGCAAGGGGAGGCAGAGCTCCTACAATGAGCAGTTCTTC.